Each of the 27 T cell receptor beta chains below was sequenced from the same sample in a study of beta chain features in type 1 diabetes. All of the isolated RNA was reverse transcribed, so expressed TCRB transcripts were sequenced. Sequencing was performed with immunoSEQ multiplex PCR; in TCRdb, only in-frame clones are kept and a portion is missing. The profile shows about 150,000 clones, approximately 10% of them singletons. Points from the study as a whole: Across all four CD4+ subsets, people with type 1 diabetes showed modestly shorter TCRB CDR3s.

These TCRs' antigens remain unknown. The sequencing sample was made of central memory CD4+ T cells from blood. Receptors were obtained from a man aged 30-40 years with type 1 diabetes.

This chain links TRBV28 with TRBJ1-1; perhaps TRBD1 as D (5 bases). The CDR3 extends over 14 amino acids. Germline V gene lookup returns CDR1 MDHEN and CDR2 SYDVKM. The V gene lost 10 bases and the J gene lost 5 bases, with 20 bases spanning the gap. As DNA, the CDR3 is TGTGCCACCGCAGGGCCTGGACATTTAACTGAAGCTTTCTTT. Its translation: CATAGPGHLTEAFF. Full variable domain (missing parts from reference TRBV28 and TRBJ1-1): DVKVTQSSRYLVKRTGEKVFLECVQDMDHENMFWYRQDPGLGLRLIYFSYDVKMKEKGDIPEGYSVSREKKERFSLILESASTNQTSMYLCATAGPGHLTEAFFGQGTRLTVV.

The chain links TRBV9 to TRBJ2-3; 10 bases map to TRBD1. Looked up from germline, CDR1 is SGDLS and CDR2 is YYNGEE. V was pared by 0 bases and J by 1 base, with 2 bases of the junction left unmatched. This CDR3 has 16 amino acids. Here the CDR3 reads CASSVEGTGGTDTQYF. The CDR3 DNA follows: TGTGCCAGCAGCGTAGAAGGGACAGGGGGCACAGATACGCAGTATTTT.

In its sample, this clone was seen a few times. The rearrangement joins TRBV19 to TRBJ1-2, with 8 bases aligning to TRBD1. This CDR3 region has 14 residues. Germline V gene lookup returns CDR1 LNHDA and CDR2 SQIVND (reference sequence). Trimming took 7 bases from V and 4 from J; bases not matched to a gene: 8. This chain's CDR3 is CASNRQGRLYGYTF. The CDR3 coding sequence is TGTGCCAGTAACCGACAGGGGAGACTCTATGGCTACACCTTC.

The chain recombines TRBV7-2 with TRBJ2-3, with D perhaps TRBD2 (5 bases). Deletions cut 3 bases from V and 4 bases from J, with 11 bases between. Germline CDR1 and CDR2: SGHTA and FQGNSA. The CDR3 runs to 14 residues. In DNA form, the CDR3 reads TGTGCCAGCAGCTTCGGGATCGGCGCAGATACGCAGTATTTT. Amino acids: CASSFGIGADTQYF.

The chain joins TRBV11-2 to TRBJ2-1; D is unclear. CDR1 is SGHAT and CDR2 is FQNNGV in the germline V gene. This CDR3 is 15 amino acids long. With 4 bases removed from V and 0 bases from J, the gap between germline ends came to 10 bases. CDR3 loop: CASSSVRSSYNEQFF. CDR3 in DNA: TGTGCCAGCAGCTCTGTTAGGAGCTCCTACAATGAGCAGTTCTTC.

The V call is TRBV9, the J call TRBJ1-2; D is undetermined. There are 14 residues in the CDR3. Germline CDR1 reads SGDLS; CDR2 reads YYNGEE. V lost 0 bases and J lost 8, with 14 bases in between. CDR3 protein: CASSVEARAGGYTF. The CDR3, as DNA: TGTGCCAGCAGCGTAGAGGCGAGGGCGGGAGGCTACACCTTC. The complete variable domain, with remaining parts taken from reference TRBV9 and TRBJ1-2, reads DSGVTQTPKHLITATGQRVTLRCSPRSGDLSVYWYQQSLDQGLQFLIQYYNGEERAKGNILERFSAQQFPDLHSELNLSSLELGDSALYFCASSVEARAGGYTFGSGTRLTVV.

This clone was observed a handful of times. V and J are TRBV11-3 and TRBJ2-1; 9 bases are shared with TRBD2. The CDR3 has 13 residues. V lost 1 base to trimming and J lost 13 bases; unmatched junction nucleotides: 5. Germline V CDR1 and CDR2: SGHNT, YENEEA. CDR3 in amino acids: CASSLGTSAIQFF. The DNA for the CDR3 is TGTGCCAGCAGCTTAGGGACTAGCGCTATACAGTTCTTC.

In its sample, this clone was seen a few times. The chain links TRBV18 to TRBJ2-7, with D possibly TRBD1 on 5 matching bases. Trimming took 1 base from V and 4 from J, leaving 11 bases between them. Germline assignment: CDR1 KGHSH and CDR2 LQKENI. The CDR3 is 14 residues long. CDR3 amino acids: CASSPQGAEYEQYF. DNA of the CDR3: TGTGCCAGCTCACCACAAGGGGCGGAGTACGAGCAGTACTTC.

The chain has TRBV9 and TRBJ2-2; D may be TRBD1 (6 bases). V lost 4 bases, J lost 4 bases, and 14 bases lay in between. Germline CDR1 is SGDLS and CDR2 is YYNGEE. The CDR3 covers 15 residues. DNA for the CDR3: TGTGCCAGCAGCCCCCGAACAGGGAGCACCGGGGAGCTGTTTTTT. Protein product: CASSPRTGSTGELFF.

This clone has a handful of counts. The chain couples TRBV4-2 to TRBJ2-4; a possible D gene is TRBD2 (5 bases). CDR3 length equals 17 residues. V was trimmed by 1 base and J by 7 bases, leaving 20 bases between them. Germline V CDR1 and CDR2: LGHNA, YNFKEQ. The CDR3 region is CASSQAVWGEANNIQYF. DNA of the CDR3: TGTGCCAGCAGCCAAGCGGTGTGGGGAGAAGCTAACAACATTCAGTACTTC.

This chain joins TRBV28 and TRBJ1-4; 10 bases line up with TRBD1. Germline loops: CDR1 MDHEN, CDR2 SYDVKM. The CDR3 runs 15 residues. V lost 6 bases and J lost 5; bases outside the gene matches: 6. In DNA form, the CDR3 reads TGTGCCAGCAGAAACGGACAGGGGGGGAATGAAAAACTGTTTTTT. This encodes CASRNGQGGNEKLFF.

CDR3 amino acids: CASSIGTTQETQYF. CDR3 coding DNA: TGCGCCAGCAGCATAGGGACAACGCAAGAGACCCAGTACTTC. V and J are TRBV5-1 and TRBJ2-5; tentative D call: TRBD1 (6 bases). Germline assignment: CDR1 SGHRS and CDR2 YFSETQ. V dropped 4 bases and J dropped 2 bases, with 12 bases sitting between them. The CDR3 covers 14 residues.

The chain combines TRBV9 with TRBJ2-1; 10 bases are shared with TRBD2. The CDR3 has 15 amino acids. V lost 2 bases to trimming and J lost 6 bases; unmatched junction nucleotides: 5. Germline CDR1 and CDR2: SGDLS and YYNGEE. The CDR3 region has the DNA TGTGCCAGCAGCGTGGTGCTAGCGGGAGCCAATGAGCAGTTCTTC. This codes for CASSVVLAGANEQFF.

The chain joins TRBV27 to TRBJ1-2, with D maybe TRBD1 (5 bases). Trimming removed 4 bases from V and 8 bases from J, with 11 bases in between. CDR1 is MNHEY, CDR2 SMNVEV, per germline (reference sequence). This CDR3 contains 12 residues. The CDR3, as DNA: TGTGCCAGCAGTTCCCCGGGGGACGGCTACACCTTC. Protein product: CASSSPGDGYTF.

This clone appeared a few times. V is TRBV4-3 and J is TRBJ2-7, with 13 bases fitting TRBD2. This CDR3 has 16 amino acids. Losses at the gene ends were 6 bases for V and 5 bases for J; bases not matched to a gene: 10. Looked up from germline, CDR1 is LGHNA and CDR2 is YSLEER. The CDR3 region is CASSFAWTSGSHEQYF. DNA for the CDR3: TGCGCCAGCAGTTTCGCTTGGACTAGCGGGAGCCACGAGCAGTACTTC.

This clone was observed a few times. The chain has TRBV27 and TRBJ2-7, with TRBD2 identical over 10 bases. Germline loops: CDR1 MNHEY, CDR2 SMNVEV (reference sequence). Trimming took 3 bases from V and 3 from J; bases not matched to a gene: 17. This CDR3 spans 19 amino acids. CDR3 residues: CASSFSFLSGASGSYEQYF. The CDR3 DNA follows: TGTGCCAGCAGTTTTAGTTTTTTGTCCGGAGCTAGCGGGAGCTACGAGCAGTACTTC.

The chain recombines TRBV11-2 with TRBJ2-1, with D unresolved. CDR3 length: 17 residues. The V gene's germline CDR1 is SGHAT and CDR2 FQNNGV. The V end lost 0 bases, the J end lost 0 bases, and 12 bases lay between the germline ends. The CDR3 DNA sequence: TGTGCCAGCAGCTTAGATCCTACGCTAGACTCCTACAATGAGCAGTTCTTC. Its protein product is CASSLDPTLDSYNEQFF.

J is TRBJ2-5 and V is TRBV19, with D possibly being TRBD2 (5 bases). Germline V gene data show CDR1 as LNHDA and CDR2 as SQIVND (reference sequence). This CDR3 comprises 14 residues. V was clipped by 5 bases and J by 1 base, with 11 bases between them. The CDR3 DNA is TGTGCCAGTAGTTTGGCAGCGGCCCAAGAGACCCAGTACTTC. It translates to CASSLAAAQETQYF.

This clone was picked up a small number of times. The chain carries TRBV28 and TRBJ1-1, with 9 bases matching TRBD1. This CDR3 contains 15 residues. Germline trimming cut 5 bases from V and 4 bases from J; bases unmatched to any gene: 8. Germline values: CDR1 MDHEN, CDR2 SYDVKM. CDR3 in amino acids: CASSKWAGQGTEAFF. DNA of the CDR3: TGTGCCAGCAGTAAATGGGCGGGACAGGGCACTGAAGCTTTCTTT.

In this sample, this clone turned up a few times. The chain uses TRBV11-2 and TRBJ2-5; 7 nucleotides agree with TRBD2. Per the germline V gene, CDR1 is SGHAT and CDR2 is FQNNGV. V lost 7 bases to trimming and J lost 2 bases; unmatched junction nucleotides: 10. The CDR3 contains 15 residues. The CDR3 is CASTRGGSGQETQYF. In DNA, the CDR3 is TGTGCCAGCACCCGCGGGGGTAGTGGGCAAGAGACCCAGTACTTC.

This clone turned up a few times. The chain carries TRBV29-1 and TRBJ2-5; weak D call: TRBD1 (6 bases). The J call could be wrong; TRBJ2-7 is a better fit for the DNA end. Germline V lookup: CDR1 SQVTM, CDR2 ANQGSEA. The CDR3 is 11 residues long. Written as DNA, the CDR3 is TGCAGCGTAGTGGTAGGGGGCGAGCAGTACTTC. Translated: CSVVVGGEQYF.

This clone occurred a few times. V usage is TRBV7-9 and J usage is TRBJ2-5; 7 bases align to TRBD1. J lost 5 bases, V lost 11 bases, and 11 bases had no gene match. Germline lookup yields CDR1 SEHNR and CDR2 FQNEAQ (reference sequence). The CDR3 is made up of 13 amino acids. The CDR3 is CAVPGQWGETQYF. CDR3 bases: TGTGCCGTACCGGGACAGTGGGGCGAGACCCAGTACTTC. Combining the CDR3 with reference TRBV7-9 and TRBJ2-5 gives the whole variable domain DTGVSQNPRHKITKRGQNVTFRCDPISEHNRLYWYRQTLGQGPEFLTYFQNEAQLEKSRLLSDRFSAERPKGSFSTLEIQRTEQGDSAMYLCAVPGQWGETQYFGPGTRLLVL.

The chain is built from TRBV4-3 and TRBJ2-3; the match to TRBD2 covers 13 bases. This CDR3 is 14 amino acids long. Germline V CDR1 and CDR2: LGHNA, YSLEER. V was pared by 5 bases and J by 6 bases, with 2 bases of the junction left unmatched. The CDR3, as DNA: TGCGCCAGCAGCACTAGCGGGAGGGAGGATACGCAGTATTTT. Translation: CASSTSGREDTQYF.

This clone appeared a few times. The chain links TRBV30 to TRBJ2-2, with 8 bases identical to TRBD2. Germline CDR1 and CDR2: GTSNPN and SVGIG (reference sequence). Trimming cost V 2 bases and J 4 bases; bases outside gene matches: 6. CDR3 length equals 15 residues. In DNA form, the CDR3 reads TGTGCCTGGAGTAAAGCGGGAGTTAGCACCGGGGAGCTGTTTTTT. This gives the protein CAWSKAGVSTGELFF.

This clone was detected only a few times. V gene TRBV2 combines with J gene TRBJ2-7; D might be TRBD1 (6 bases). V dropped 5 bases and J dropped 0 bases, with 14 bases sitting between them. The germline V gene encodes CDR1 SNHLY and CDR2 FYNNEI. The CDR3 runs 15 residues. As DNA, the CDR3 is TGTGCCAGCAGTAGGCAGGGGTACGTCTCCTACGAGCAGTACTTC. Its protein product is CASSRQGYVSYEQYF.

This chain links TRBV18 with TRBJ1-2; D not resolved. CDR1 KGHSH and CDR2 LQKENI come from the germline V gene. V lost 0 bases and J 4 bases, leaving 6 bases between the germline ends. The CDR3 is 13 amino acids. CDR3 loop: CASSPPAVYGYTF. In DNA, the CDR3 is TGTGCCAGCTCACCACCAGCTGTCTATGGCTACACCTTC.

Concerning this clone itself: Other DNA sequences in this sample translate to the same CDR3. The V gene is TRBV18, the J gene TRBJ2-5; D gene ambiguous. Germline V gives CDR1 KGHSH, CDR2 LQKENI. The V gene lost 3 bases and the J gene lost 3 bases, with 5 bases spanning the gap. CDR3 length: 12 amino acids. For the CDR3, the DNA is TGTGCCAGCTCACCGCCAGAAGAGACCCAGTACTTC. Residues: CASSPPEETQYF.